Each of the 26 T cell receptor beta chains below was sequenced from the same sample in a study of beta chain features in type 1 diabetes. Notes on the study in general: Among all four CD4+ subsets, Type 1 diabetes patients had TCRB CDR3s that were moderately but significantly shorter.

These TCRs' antigens remain unknown. Sequencing targeted expressed TCRB transcripts, as all isolated RNA had been reverse transcribed. TCRdb's table, derived via immunoSEQ multiplex PCR, lists solely in-frame clones and lacks some. The sample consists of some 240,000 clones, roughly 17% of them appearing once. The sequenced material came from naive CD4+ T cells from blood. These TCRs come from a man younger than 40 with type 1 diabetes.

This rearrangement joins TRBV7-8 to TRBJ2-7; D possibly corresponds to TRBD2 (6 bases). V shed 4 bases and J shed 2 bases, with 12 bases lying between them. There are 14 residues in the CDR3. Germline CDR1 and CDR2: SGHVS and FQNEAQ. This CDR3 is CASSSGTRTYEQYF. In DNA form, the CDR3 reads TGTGCCAGCAGCTCCGGGACTCGGACCTACGAGCAGTACTTC.

Note on this clone: This sample also contains other DNA sequences that code for the same CDR3. V and J are TRBV5-1 and TRBJ2-7; D ambiguous. V lost 0 bases and J 0 bases, leaving 7 bases between the germline ends. Germline values: CDR1 SGHRS, CDR2 YFSETQ. The CDR3 sequence is 14 residues long. The CDR3 DNA follows: TGCGCCAGCAGCTTGGTAGGCAACTCCTACGAGCAGTACTTC. Amino acid sequence: CASSLVGNSYEQYF.

The chain has TRBV29-1 and TRBJ2-5; 10 nucleotides agree with TRBD1. J lost 1 base, V lost 0 bases, and 20 bases had no gene match. This CDR3 is 21 amino acids long. Per germline, CDR1 SQVTM and CDR2 ANQGSEA. CDR3 sequence: CSVEDPKRSIRDRGGQETQYF. The CDR3 bases are TGCAGCGTTGAAGATCCGAAACGGTCAATCCGGGACAGGGGTGGCCAAGAGACCCAGTACTTC.

This clone has more than one count but fewer than ten. This chain uses TRBV7-6 with TRBJ2-5; D is ambiguous. The CDR3 consists of 12 residues. Germline-derived CDR1 and CDR2 are SGHVS and FNYEAQ. Deletions cut 3 bases from V and 1 base from J, with 3 bases between. The CDR3 here is CASSLLQETQYF. The CDR3 nucleotides are TGTGCCAGCAGCTTGCTCCAAGAGACCCAGTACTTC.

The rearrangement joins TRBV4-3 to TRBJ2-2; D remains unclear. The CDR3 is 16 residues long. Germline V CDR1 and CDR2: LGHNA, YSLEER. Trimming stripped 3 bases from V and 4 bases from J, with 15 bases between. CDR3 in amino acids: CASSHEPDTSTGELFF. CDR3 nucleotides: TGCGCCAGCAGCCATGAACCAGACACTTCCACCGGGGAGCTGTTTTTT.

This clone has a handful of counts. This chain uses TRBV7-2 with TRBJ2-1; TRBD2 aligns across 9 bases. CDR3 length equals 15 residues. V trimming: 3 bases; J trimming: 8 bases; junction bases outside the gene matches: 8. In germline, CDR1 is SGHTA, CDR2 FQGNSA. CDR3 DNA sequence: TGTGCCAGCAGCTTTATGGCTAGCGGGAACTATGAGCAGTTCTTC. Encoded protein: CASSFMASGNYEQFF. Supplemented by reference TRBV7-2 and TRBJ2-1, the full variable domain reads GAGVSQSPSNKVTEKGKDVELRCDPISGHTALYWYRQSLGQGLEFLIYFQGNSAPDKSGLPSDRFSAERTGGSVSTLTIQRTQQEDSAVYLCASSFMASGNYEQFFGPGTRLTVL.

The chain is built from TRBV28 and TRBJ2-7, with D possibly being TRBD2 (5 bases). CDR1 MDHEN and CDR2 SYDVKM come from the germline V gene. The CDR3 totals 14 residues. V was trimmed by 6 bases and J by 5 bases, leaving 17 bases between them. CDR3 sequence: CASRLGLSNDEQYF. The CDR3 nucleotides read TGTGCCAGCAGACTTGGACTGTCGAACGACGAGCAGTACTTC.

This clone was seen only a few times. The J gene is TRBJ1-1, the V gene TRBV10-3; 7 positions agree with TRBD1. Germline-derived CDR1 and CDR2 are ENHRY and SYGVKD. The CDR3 runs 12 residues. V was clipped by 5 bases and J by 9 bases; unmatched bases: 6. The CDR3: CAISSGTEQAFF. The CDR3 nucleotides read TGTGCCATCAGTTCCGGGACAGAGCAAGCTTTCTTT.

This chain links TRBV7-9 with TRBJ1-3; a possible D gene is TRBD1 (6 bases). Germline V CDR1 and CDR2: SEHNR, FQNEAQ (reference sequence). With 3 bases removed from V and 0 bases from J, the gap between germline ends came to 12 bases. This CDR3 has 16 residues. The CDR3 region has the DNA TGTGCCAGCAGCTTTCAGGGGACCTCCTCTGGAAACACCATATATTTT. Translated, it gives CASSFQGTSSGNTIYF. The whole variable domain, remainder taken from reference TRBV7-9 and TRBJ1-3, is DTGVSQNPRHKITKRGQNVTFRCDPISEHNRLYWYRQTLGQGPEFLTYFQNEAQLEKSRLLSDRFSAERPKGSFSTLEIQRTEQGDSAMYLCASSFQGTSSGNTIYFGEGSWLTVV.

This clone has more than one count but fewer than ten. J is TRBJ2-6 and V is TRBV7-6, with 8 positions matching TRBD1. Trimming cost V 3 bases and J 0 bases; bases outside gene matches: 7. Germline CDR1 reads SGHVS; CDR2 reads FNYEAQ. The CDR3 length is 18 residues. The CDR3 nucleotides are TGTGCCAGCAGCTTGGCTGGGACAGGCGCCTCTGGGGCCAACGTCCTGACTTTC. Translated, it gives CASSLAGTGASGANVLTF. The full variable domain, completed using reference TRBV7-6 and TRBJ2-6, is GAGVSQSPRYKVTKRGQDVALRCDPISGHVSLYWYRQALGQGPEFLTYFNYEAQQDKSGLPNDRFSAERPEGSISTLTIQRTEQRDSAMYRCASSLAGTGASGANVLTFGAGSRLTVL.

The rearrangement joins TRBV7-9 to TRBJ2-5; 7 bases agree with TRBD1. This CDR3 has 14 amino acids. Germline-derived CDR1 and CDR2 are SEHNR and FQNEAQ (reference sequence). The J segment lost 6 bases and the V segment lost 3 bases, leaving 7 bases of the junction unmatched. CDR3 in amino acids: CASSFDRESKTQYF. For the CDR3, the DNA is TGTGCCAGCAGCTTCGACAGGGAAAGCAAGACCCAGTACTTC.

A word on this clone: Being one base from a much bigger clone, this may be a read error. The chain employs TRBV5-6 and TRBJ2-1; the D is unclear. The CDR3 sequence is 11 residues long. CDR1 is SGHDT, CDR2 YYEEEE, per germline. V lost 5 bases and J 4 bases, leaving 4 bases between the germline ends. The CDR3 sequence: CASRQYNEQFF. The DNA for the CDR3 is TGTGCCAGCAGGCAGTACAATGAGCAGTTCTTC.

This clone showed up just a few times. This chain uses TRBV15 with TRBJ2-7; tentatively, D is TRBD2 (5 bases). Germline lookup yields CDR1 LNHNV and CDR2 YYDKDF (reference sequence). This CDR3 comprises 14 residues. Trimming removed 3 bases at V and 1 base at J, with 10 bases between. The CDR3 is CATSSRRDSYEQYF. For the CDR3, the DNA is TGTGCCACCAGCAGTCGACGGGATTCCTACGAGCAGTACTTC. Full variable domain (missing parts from reference TRBV15 and TRBJ2-7): DAMVIQNPRYQVTQFGKPVTLSCSQTLNHNVMYWYQQKSSQAPKLLFHYYDKDFNNEADTPDNFQSRRPNTSFCFLDIRSPGLGDTAMYLCATSSRRDSYEQYFGPGTRLTVT.

The rearrangement uses TRBV7-2 and TRBJ2-1; TRBD2 aligns across 15 bases. CDR1 and CDR2 (germline): SGHTA, FQGNSA. The V gene end was trimmed by 7 bases and the J gene end by 8 bases; junction bases not matched to a gene: 3. This CDR3 contains 14 residues. The CDR3 sequence: CASTRTSGRDEQFF. The DNA of the CDR3 is TGTGCCAGCACCCGGACTAGCGGGAGGGATGAGCAGTTCTTC.

This clone was seen a handful of times. This chain uses TRBV29-1 with TRBJ2-1, with TRBD2 matching over 11 bases. The CDR3 has 14 amino acids. Germline values: CDR1 SQVTM, CDR2 ANQGSEA. V lost 3 bases and J lost 5; bases outside the gene matches: 3. The CDR3 sequence is CSVERLAGNNEQFF. In nucleotides, the CDR3 is TGCAGCGTTGAGAGACTAGCGGGAAACAATGAGCAGTTCTTC.

Only a few counts were recorded for this clone. The rearrangement uses TRBV21-1 and TRBJ2-5; TRBD1 is the table's D call, not checked against the DNA. TRBV21-1 is designated a pseudogene. There are 12 residues in the CDR3. CDR3 in amino acids: CARHLFQETQYF. CDR3 bases: TGTGCCAGACACCTCTTCCAAGAGACCCAGTACTTC.

The table lists this clone with a few counts. This rearrangement joins TRBV28 to TRBJ2-7, with D possibly matching TRBD2 (5 bases). Per germline, CDR1 MDHEN and CDR2 SYDVKM. The V end was cut by 6 bases, the J end by 0 bases, with 12 bases between. This CDR3 is 14 amino acids long. The chain's CDR3 is CASSVGGTSYEQYF. DNA for the CDR3: TGTGCCAGCAGCGTAGGAGGCACCTCCTACGAGCAGTACTTC.

This clone was seen more than once but under ten times. The chain joins TRBV9 to TRBJ2-1; the D gene is possibly TRBD2 (6 bases). This CDR3 spans 16 amino acids. The germline V and J ends were trimmed by 1 base and 0 bases, with 11 bases remaining between them. CDR1 is SGDLS, CDR2 YYNGEE, per germline. The CDR3 spells CASSVLASSSYNEQFF. Here the CDR3 DNA reads TGTGCCAGCAGCGTACTAGCGTCCAGCTCCTACAATGAGCAGTTCTTC.

V gene TRBV9 combines with J gene TRBJ2-5, with 7 bases fitting TRBD1. V dropped 3 bases and J dropped 0; count of bases not matched to a gene: 14. CDR3 length: 18 amino acids. Looked up from germline, CDR1 is SGDLS and CDR2 is YYNGEE. This CDR3 reads CASSARRSETGDQETQYF. The CDR3 DNA sequence: TGTGCCAGCAGCGCCAGGCGAAGCGAAACAGGGGACCAAGAGACCCAGTACTTC.

There are a few counts of this clone. The V gene is TRBV4-1, the J gene TRBJ2-7; 7 bases map to TRBD2. The germline CDR1 and CDR2 sequences are MGHRA and YSYEKL. V dropped 3 bases and J dropped 4; count of bases not matched to a gene: 9. The CDR3 is 15 residues long. DNA for the CDR3: TGCGCCAGCAGCCAGCCTCCTAGCGGACTATACGAGCAGTACTTC. Amino acids: CASSQPPSGLYEQYF.

The gene calls are TRBV6-5 and TRBJ2-2; no clear D. With 6 bases removed from V and 0 bases from J, the gap between germline ends came to 8 bases. The CDR3 length is 14 residues. Per the germline V gene, CDR1 is MNHEY and CDR2 is SVGAGI. CDR3 protein: CASRTLTNTGELFF. CDR3 bases: TGTGCCAGCAGGACACTGACGAACACCGGGGAGCTGTTTTTT.

This clone came up once. This chain connects TRBV7-6 to TRBJ2-1; the D is unclear. The V end was cut by 1 base, the J end by 8 bases, with 6 bases between. The germline CDR1 and CDR2 sequences are SGHVS and FNYEAQ. The CDR3 has 12 residues. CDR3 sequence: CASSLVGDEQFF. DNA of the CDR3: TGTGCCAGCAGCTTAGTTGGGGATGAGCAGTTCTTC.

Concerning this clone itself: The sample contains more than one DNA sequence encoding this CDR3. The genes are TRBV5-4 and TRBJ1-1; D unresolved. Trimming took 2 bases from V and 2 from J, leaving 4 bases between them. This CDR3 is built from 12 residues. Germline V CDR1 and CDR2: SGHNT, YYREEE (reference sequence). The CDR3 region is CASSFSNTEAFF. The DNA for the CDR3 is TGTGCCAGCAGCTTCAGTAACACTGAAGCTTTCTTT.

This clone has a handful of counts. The rearrangement uses TRBV9 and TRBJ2-7, with D possibly TRBD2 on 6 matching bases. This CDR3 contains 15 residues. Germline V CDR1 and CDR2: SGDLS, YYNGEE. Trimming cost V 3 bases and J 0 bases, with 13 bases left between them. The CDR3 region is CASSAQAGFSYEQYF. CDR3 coding DNA: TGTGCCAGCAGCGCCCAGGCGGGGTTCTCCTACGAGCAGTACTTC.

This chain joins TRBV2 and TRBJ2-3; 11 positions match TRBD2. V was pared by 5 bases and J by 4 bases, with 5 bases of the junction left unmatched. The CDR3 spans 15 residues. The germline gives CDR1 SNHLY, CDR2 FYNNEI. CDR3 DNA: TGTGCCAGCAGTCCTGGGACTAGCGGAGCAGATACGCAGTATTTT. This codes for CASSPGTSGADTQYF.

The chain uses TRBV5-1 and TRBJ1-5; 7 nucleotides match TRBD1. CDR1 is SGHRS, CDR2 YFSETQ, per germline. CDR3 length: 16 amino acids. V trimming: 0 bases; J trimming: 2 bases; junction bases outside the gene matches: 5. The CDR3 spells CASSLGDRAGNQPQHF. CDR3 DNA sequence: TGCGCCAGCAGCTTGGGAGACAGGGCCGGCAATCAGCCCCAGCATTTT.